Following are 30 T cell receptor beta chains from one sample sequenced in a study of post-analysis software for immune sequencing data. No antigens are known for them. The TCR beta cDNA libraries contained unique molecular identifiers. TCRdb reanalysed the PCR reads using MiXCR and keeps one entry per CDR3 protein. The sample holds almost 700,000 distinct CDR3 sequences, more than 50% seen once. The study, taken as a whole, reports: The study found TRBV5-6, TRBV5-1 and TRBV20-1 among five or six TRBV segments more frequent in patients than controls.

The sequencing input was blood. These receptor sequences come from a girl aged 2 to 9 with multiple sclerosis.

CDR3 nucleotides: TGTGCCAGCAGTTATAGTGGACTAGCGGGAGTAGATACGCAGTATTTT. Residues: CASSYSGLAGVDTQYF. The chain carries TRBV6-6 and TRBJ2-3, with TRBD2 matching 13 bases. The V gene's germline CDR1 is MNHNY and CDR2 SVGAGI (reference sequence). The CDR3 sequence is 16 residues long. The V segment lost 3 bases and the J segment 5 bases; nucleotides outside the gene matches: 5.

V usage is TRBV12-3 or TRBV12-4 and J usage is TRBJ1-5; 11 nucleotides line up with TRBD1. The CDR3 has 15 amino acids. V was pared by 5 bases and J by 7 bases, with 7 bases of the junction left unmatched. The CDR3 region has the DNA TGTGCCAGCAGTGACTCCGGGACAGGGGGGCAGCCCCAGCATTTT. Its protein is CASSDSGTGGQPQHF.

The CDR3 sequence is CASSLGHVNYQYF. The CDR3 DNA reads as TGTGCCAGCAGCTTGGGTCATGTTAATTATCAGTACTTC. This chain connects TRBV5-5 to TRBJ2-7; D gene ambiguous. Germline V gene data show CDR1 as SGHKS and CDR2 as YYEKEE (reference sequence). The CDR3 consists of 13 residues. With 0 bases removed from V and 10 bases from J, the gap between germline ends came to 14 bases.

This sequence joins TRBV29-1 and TRBJ1-4; D call uncertain. Germline CDR1 is SQVTM and CDR2 is ANQGSEA. The CDR3 spans 13 residues. V was shortened by 4 bases and J by 7 bases, with 13 bases between the two germline ends. The CDR3: CSVALRPGEKLFF. The CDR3, as DNA: TGCAGCGTTGCCCTCCGACCGGGTGAAAAACTGTTTTTT.

In its sample, this clonotype was seen a few times. The chain recombines TRBV7-2 with TRBJ2-5; 8 bases fit TRBD1. With the DNA end fitting TRBJ2-7 better, the J assignment may be wrong. Per the germline V gene, CDR1 is SGHTA and CDR2 is FQGNSA. The CDR3 consists of 15 residues. CDR3 DNA sequence: TGTGCCAGCAGCTTAGCAGCGACAGGGGCCTACGAGCAGTACTTC. Protein sequence: CASSLAATGAYEQYF.

V gene TRBV7-2 combines with J gene TRBJ2-3, with TRBD1 as a possible D gene (6 bases). Germline V gene data show CDR1 as SGHTA and CDR2 as FQGNSA. CDR3 length: 11 residues. The V end was cut by 7 bases, the J end by 9 bases, with 11 bases between. CDR3 nucleotide sequence: TGTGCCAGCATGGGGGCTTGGACGCAGTATTTT. This codes for CASMGAWTQYF.

The chain combines TRBV20-1 with TRBJ1-2, with 9 bases aligning to TRBD1. With 0 bases clipped from V and 6 bases from J, the junction kept 2 bases outside the gene matches. The CDR3 sequence is 13 residues long. Germline loops: CDR1 DFQATT, CDR2 SNEGSKA (reference sequence). The CDR3 protein is CSAREGQGNGYTF. CDR3 nucleotides: TGCAGTGCTAGAGAGGGACAGGGAAATGGCTACACCTTC.

This clonotype was picked up a small number of times. The V call is TRBV20-1, the J call TRBJ2-5; 7 nucleotides agree with TRBD2. The DNA end favors TRBJ2-7, so the J call may be wrong. The CDR3 sequence is 16 residues long. Germline assignment: CDR1 DFQATT and CDR2 SNEGSKA (reference sequence). The CDR3 spells CSARDLGRAPTDEQYF. The DNA of the CDR3 is TGCAGTGCTAGAGATCTGGGGAGGGCCCCTACAGACGAGCAGTACTTC.

V and J are TRBV9 and TRBJ2-7; possible D gene TRBD2, 6 bases. Germline V lookup: CDR1 SGDLS, CDR2 YYNGEE. This CDR3 region has 14 residues. The V end was cut by 0 bases, the J end by 4 bases, with 11 bases between. The CDR3 loop reads CASSVGRGAYEQYF. CDR3 in DNA: TGTGCCAGCAGCGTAGGGCGGGGAGCTTACGAGCAGTACTTC.

V usage is TRBV10-3 and J usage is TRBJ2-3; tentative D call: TRBD2 (5 bases). V lost 9 bases and J lost 2, with 12 bases in between. CDR3 length: 13 residues. Per germline, CDR1 ENHRY and CDR2 SYGVKD. CDR3 bases: TGTGCCATGGGCGGGCCCGACACAGATACGCAGTATTTT. Protein product: CAMGGPDTDTQYF.

The chain is built from TRBV6-5 and TRBJ2-7, with D tentatively TRBD1 or TRBD2 (5 bases each). CDR1 is MNHEY and CDR2 is SVGAGI in the germline V gene. V was shortened by 1 base and J by 2 bases, with 9 bases between the two germline ends. The CDR3 totals 14 residues. CDR3 loop: CASSYFGGTYEQYF. For the CDR3, the DNA is TGTGCCAGCAGTTACTTTGGGGGAACCTACGAGCAGTACTTC.

As regards this clonotype: At one of its ends the junction is not consistent with the germline gene, which may arise from a read error. V is TRBV5-5 and J is TRBJ2-7; D not certain. This CDR3 has 12 residues. Germline V gene lookup returns CDR1 SGHKS and CDR2 YYEKEE (reference sequence). The CDR3 region is CASCLGSYEQYF. CDR3 sequence (DNA): TGTGCCAGCTGCTTGGGCAGCTACGAGCAGTACTTC.

Ten or more counts support this clonotype. The rearrangement links TRBV5-1 to TRBJ2-3; 12 positions agree with TRBD2. CDR1 is SGHRS and CDR2 is YFSETQ in the germline V gene. Unmatched junction bases numbered 3, after V lost 1 base and J lost 6 bases. The CDR3 loop spans 15 amino acids. CDR3 residues: CASSLSTSGGDTQYF. The CDR3 DNA sequence: TGCGCCAGCAGCTTGAGCACTAGCGGGGGGGATACGCAGTATTTT.

The CDR3 nucleotides read TGTGCCAGCAGTTTAGATCGGGTCGGGGGGACGCAAGAGACCCAGTACTTC. Amino acids: CASSLDRVGGTQETQYF. V usage is TRBV28 and J usage is TRBJ2-5, with 7 bases lining up with TRBD2. The germline V gene has CDR1 MDHEN and CDR2 SYDVKM. The V segment lost 2 bases and the J segment 2 bases; nucleotides outside the gene matches: 11. The CDR3 extends over 17 amino acids.

V usage is TRBV2 and J usage is TRBJ1-1; tentatively, D is TRBD1 (5 bases). V was cut by 3 bases and J by 3 bases, with 8 bases left in between. The germline V gene has CDR1 SNHLY and CDR2 FYNNEI. The length of the CDR3 is 13 residues. This CDR3 reads CASSDRRDTEAFF. CDR3 nucleotide sequence: TGTGCCAGCAGTGATCGCAGGGACACTGAAGCTTTCTTT. The full variable domain, in which reference TRBV2 and TRBJ1-1 provide the parts outside the CDR3, is EPEVTQTPSHQVTQMGQEVILRCVPISNHLYFYWYRQILGQKVEFLVSFYNNEISEKSEIFDDQFSVERPDGSNFTLKIRSTKLEDSAMYFCASSDRRDTEAFFGQGTRLTVV.

The chain carries TRBV5-1 and TRBJ2-1; unclear D gene. Germline values: CDR1 SGHRS, CDR2 YFSETQ. The V end lost 0 bases, the J end lost 12 bases, and 16 bases lay between the germline ends. The CDR3 totals 14 residues. The CDR3 here is CASSLGYGSDMQFF. The CDR3 DNA reads TGCGCCAGCAGCTTGGGTTACGGGTCCGATATGCAGTTCTTC.

V is TRBV10-3 and J is TRBJ2-1, with 8 bases lining up with TRBD1. V lost 7 bases, J lost 0 bases, and 8 bases stayed unmatched. The CDR3 is 16 amino acids. CDR1 and CDR2 from the germline V gene are ENHRY and SYGVKD. CDR3 sequence: CAITATGASSYNEQFF. The DNA of the CDR3 is TGTGCCATCACCGCGACAGGGGCGAGCTCCTACAATGAGCAGTTCTTC.

This clonotype was observed a handful of times. The CDR3 loop is CASRLTVTDTQYF. The CDR3 DNA is TGTGCCAGCAGGTTGACAGTCACAGATACGCAGTATTTT. V gene TRBV6-6 combines with J gene TRBJ2-3; the D gene is possibly TRBD1 (5 bases). This CDR3 is built from 13 residues. V was shortened by 6 bases and J by 2 bases, with 9 bases between the two germline ends. Germline values: CDR1 MNHNY, CDR2 SVGAGI (reference sequence).

The chain is built from TRBV12-3 or TRBV12-4 and TRBJ2-5; possibly TRBD2 for D (6 bases). The CDR3 consists of 15 residues. The V gene lost 7 bases and the J gene lost 2 bases, with 17 bases spanning the gap. CDR3 region: CASTPSPGGQETQYF. The CDR3 nucleotides read TGTGCCAGCACTCCGTCCCCTGGGGGGCAAGAGACCCAGTACTTC.

The chain combines TRBV27 with TRBJ1-2, with 9 bases lining up with TRBD1. The V and J ends lost 6 bases and 7 bases, in that order; junction bases with no gene match: 6. There are 13 residues in the CDR3. Germline V CDR1 and CDR2: MNHEY, SMNVEV (reference sequence). CDR3 in amino acids: CASRLTGGIGYTF. The CDR3 coding sequence is TGTGCCAGCAGATTGACAGGGGGAATTGGCTACACCTTC.

The chain uses TRBV6-5 and TRBJ2-5, with 16 bases lining up with TRBD2. J lost 4 bases, V lost 9 bases, and 8 bases had no gene match. Germline CDR1 reads MNHEY; CDR2 reads SVGAGI. The CDR3 contains 16 residues. DNA for the CDR3: TGTGCCAGTTCCGGGACTAGCGGGAGGGCCCCAGAGACCCAGTACTTC. This encodes CASSGTSGRAPETQYF.

This clonotype was picked up a small number of times. This sequence joins TRBV29-1 and TRBJ2-3; no clear D. Trimming took off 3 bases at V and 8 bases at J, with 6 bases between the two ends. The germline gives CDR1 SQVTM, CDR2 ANQGSEA. The CDR3 is 10 residues long. CDR3 sequence: CSVDLGTQYF. The CDR3 DNA follows: TGCAGCGTTGACCTTGGTACGCAGTATTTT.

The V and J genes are TRBV27 and TRBJ2-7; D unresolved. Germline V gene lookup returns CDR1 MNHEY and CDR2 SMNVEV (reference sequence). This CDR3 is 15 amino acids long. Deletions cut 4 bases from V and 5 bases from J, with 18 bases between. The DNA for the CDR3 is TGTGCCAGCAGTTCACAACGCGCCAGCGTTCACGAGCAGTACTTC. This sequence encodes CASSSQRASVHEQYF.

There are a few counts of this clonotype. This chain links TRBV2 with TRBJ2-1, with TRBD2 matching over 10 bases. Germline V gene lookup returns CDR1 SNHLY and CDR2 FYNNEI. The CDR3 runs 18 residues. V trimming: 1 base; J trimming: 3 bases; junction bases outside the gene matches: 9. CDR3 loop: CASSEDAPTSGDYNEQFF. In DNA form, the CDR3 reads TGTGCCAGCAGTGAAGATGCCCCCACTAGCGGGGACTACAATGAGCAGTTCTTC.

The CDR3 bases are TGCAGTGCTACTAGGAGCAATGAGCAGTTCTTC. The encoded protein is CSATRSNEQFF. The gene calls are TRBV20-1 and TRBJ2-1, with D unclear. Deletions cut 4 bases from V and 6 bases from J, with 7 bases between. Germline V lookup: CDR1 DFQATT, CDR2 SNEGSKA (reference sequence). The CDR3 has 11 amino acids.

The chain couples TRBV11-2 to TRBJ2-1; 8 nucleotides line up with TRBD2. Germline CDR1 reads SGHAT; CDR2 reads FQNNGV. This CDR3 contains 17 residues. With 1 base clipped from V and 5 bases from J, the junction kept 10 bases outside the gene matches. The chain's CDR3 is CASSLAGRLGRDNEQFF. In nucleotides, the CDR3 is TGTGCCAGCAGCTTAGCGGGACGCCTCGGGAGGGACAATGAGCAGTTCTTC.

The rearrangement uses TRBV7-2 and TRBJ1-1; the match to TRBD1 covers 9 bases. The CDR3 runs to 15 residues. The J segment lost 4 bases and the V segment lost 0 bases, leaving 3 bases of the junction unmatched. Germline values: CDR1 SGHTA, CDR2 FQGNSA. CDR3 sequence (DNA): TGTGCCAGCAGCTTAGCGACAGGGGGAGGCACTGAAGCTTTCTTT. Protein: CASSLATGGGTEAFF.

This clonotype was observed a handful of times. The CDR3 coding sequence is TGTGCCAGCAGCCTTCGGTTTCAGCGCGAGCAGTACTTC. This translates into CASSLRFQREQYF. The chain is built from TRBV5-6 and TRBJ2-7; D not certain. The germline V gene encodes CDR1 SGHDT and CDR2 YYEEEE. V lost 4 bases and J 6 bases, leaving 14 bases between the germline ends. CDR3 length: 13 amino acids.

This clonotype has just a few counts. CDR3 bases: TGTGCCAGCAGCCAAGATAGTGACCTGGTGAACAATGAGCAGTTCTTC. It codes for CASSQDSDLVNNEQFF. The chain recombines TRBV4-2 with TRBJ2-1; D unresolved. Germline values: CDR1 LGHNA, CDR2 YNFKEQ. V lost 0 bases, J lost 5 bases, and 14 bases lay in between. The CDR3 consists of 16 residues.

The CDR3 region is CASRSWVSTDTQYF. The DNA of the CDR3 is TGTGCCAGCAGATCGTGGGTTAGCACAGATACGCAGTATTTT. The chain uses TRBV6-2 or TRBV6-3 and TRBJ2-3; no definite D call. Per the germline V gene, CDR1 is MNHEY and CDR2 is SVGEGT. The length of the CDR3 is 14 residues. V gave up 6 bases and J gave up 0 bases, with 10 bases separating them.